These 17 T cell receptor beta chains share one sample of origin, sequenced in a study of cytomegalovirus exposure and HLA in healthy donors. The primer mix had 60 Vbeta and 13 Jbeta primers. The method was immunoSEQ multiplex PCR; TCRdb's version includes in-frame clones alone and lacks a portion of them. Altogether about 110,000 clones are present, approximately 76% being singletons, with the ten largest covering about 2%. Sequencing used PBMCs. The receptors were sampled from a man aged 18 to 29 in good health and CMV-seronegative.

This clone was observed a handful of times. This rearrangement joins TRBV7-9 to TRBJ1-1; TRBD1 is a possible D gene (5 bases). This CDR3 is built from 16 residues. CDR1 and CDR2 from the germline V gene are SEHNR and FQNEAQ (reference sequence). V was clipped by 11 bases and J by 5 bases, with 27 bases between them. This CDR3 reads CARTSGLVKEGTEAFF. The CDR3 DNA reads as TGTGCCCGGACCTCGGGCTTAGTAAAGGAGGGGACTGAAGCTTTCTTT.

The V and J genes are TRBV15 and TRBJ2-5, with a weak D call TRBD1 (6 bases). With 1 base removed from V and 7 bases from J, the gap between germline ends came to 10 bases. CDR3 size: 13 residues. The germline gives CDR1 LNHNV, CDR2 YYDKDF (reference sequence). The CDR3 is CATSRGTAGTQYF. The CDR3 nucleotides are TGTGCCACCAGCAGAGGGACAGCCGGGACCCAGTACTTC.

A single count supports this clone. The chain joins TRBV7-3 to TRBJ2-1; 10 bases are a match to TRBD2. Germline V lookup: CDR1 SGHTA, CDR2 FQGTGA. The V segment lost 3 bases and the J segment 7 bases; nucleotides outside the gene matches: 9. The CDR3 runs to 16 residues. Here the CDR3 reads CASSFTSGGASNEQFF. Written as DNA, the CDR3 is TGTGCCAGCAGCTTTACCAGCGGGGGGGCATCAAATGAGCAGTTCTTC.

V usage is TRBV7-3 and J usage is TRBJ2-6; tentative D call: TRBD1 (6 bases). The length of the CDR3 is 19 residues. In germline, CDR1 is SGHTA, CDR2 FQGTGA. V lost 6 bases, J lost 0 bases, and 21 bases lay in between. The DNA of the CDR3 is TGTGCCAGCAGTCCCAGGGGAACCGGACATGGCTCTGGGGCCAACGTCCTGACTTTC. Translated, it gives CASSPRGTGHGSGANVLTF.

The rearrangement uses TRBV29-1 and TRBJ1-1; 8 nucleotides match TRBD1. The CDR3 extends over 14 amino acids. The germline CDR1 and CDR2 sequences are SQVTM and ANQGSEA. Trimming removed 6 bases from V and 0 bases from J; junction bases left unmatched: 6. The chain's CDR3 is CSVARTGLNTEAFF. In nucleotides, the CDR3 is TGCAGCGTGGCCCGGACAGGGCTGAACACTGAAGCTTTCTTT.

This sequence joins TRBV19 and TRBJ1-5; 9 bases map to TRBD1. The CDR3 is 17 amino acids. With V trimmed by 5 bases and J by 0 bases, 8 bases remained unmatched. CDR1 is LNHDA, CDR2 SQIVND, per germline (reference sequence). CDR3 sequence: CASSLGTGLLSNQPQHF. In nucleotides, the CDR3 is TGTGCCAGTAGTCTTGGGACAGGGCTACTTAGCAATCAGCCCCAGCATTTT.

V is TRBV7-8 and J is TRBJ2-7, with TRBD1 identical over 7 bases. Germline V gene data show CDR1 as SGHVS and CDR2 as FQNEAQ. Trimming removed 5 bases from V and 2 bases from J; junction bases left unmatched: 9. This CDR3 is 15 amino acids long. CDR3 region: CASSPRRDRAYEQYF. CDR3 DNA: TGTGCCAGCAGCCCGCGTCGGGACAGAGCCTACGAGCAGTACTTC.

CDR3: CASSLSRQGEYGYTF. The CDR3 region has the DNA TGTGCCAGCAGTTTATCGCGACAGGGAGAATATGGCTACACCTTC. The chain has TRBV27 and TRBJ1-2; TRBD1 matches at 7 bases. Germline assignment: CDR1 MNHEY and CDR2 SMNVEV (reference sequence). V was pared by 0 bases and J by 5 bases, with 6 bases of the junction left unmatched. This CDR3 has 15 amino acids.

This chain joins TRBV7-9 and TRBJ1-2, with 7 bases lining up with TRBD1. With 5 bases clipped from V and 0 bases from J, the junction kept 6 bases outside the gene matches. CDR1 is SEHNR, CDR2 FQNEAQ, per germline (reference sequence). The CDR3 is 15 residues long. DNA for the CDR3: TGTGCCAGCAGCCCGTGGGACAGACCTAACTATGGCTACACCTTC. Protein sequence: CASSPWDRPNYGYTF.

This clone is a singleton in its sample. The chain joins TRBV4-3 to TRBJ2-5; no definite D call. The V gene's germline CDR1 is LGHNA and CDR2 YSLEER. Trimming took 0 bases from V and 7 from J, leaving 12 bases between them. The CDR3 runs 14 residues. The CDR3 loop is CASSQEGRSGTQYF. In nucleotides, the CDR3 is TGCGCCAGCAGCCAAGAGGGCAGATCTGGGACCCAGTACTTC.

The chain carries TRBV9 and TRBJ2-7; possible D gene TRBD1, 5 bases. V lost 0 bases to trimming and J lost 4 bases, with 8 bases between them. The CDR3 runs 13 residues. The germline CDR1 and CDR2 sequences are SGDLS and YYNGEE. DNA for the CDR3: TGTGCCAGCAGCGTAGAGGGGAAGTACGAGCAGTACTTC. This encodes CASSVEGKYEQYF.

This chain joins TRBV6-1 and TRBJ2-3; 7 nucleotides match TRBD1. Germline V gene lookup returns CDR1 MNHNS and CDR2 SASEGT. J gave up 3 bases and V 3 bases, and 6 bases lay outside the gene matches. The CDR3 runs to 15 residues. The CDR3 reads CASSDQGGRTDTQYF. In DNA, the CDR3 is TGTGCCAGCAGTGATCAAGGGGGCAGGACAGATACGCAGTATTTT.

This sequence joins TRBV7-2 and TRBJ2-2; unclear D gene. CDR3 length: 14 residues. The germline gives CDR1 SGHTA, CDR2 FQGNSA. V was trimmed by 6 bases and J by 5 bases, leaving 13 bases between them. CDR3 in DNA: TGTGCCAGCAGTGTAACTACCGGAACCGGGGAGCTGTTTTTT. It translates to CASSVTTGTGELFF. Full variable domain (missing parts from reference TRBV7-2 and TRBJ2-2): GAGVSQSPSNKVTEKGKDVELRCDPISGHTALYWYRQSLGQGLEFLIYFQGNSAPDKSGLPSDRFSAERTGGSVSTLTIQRTQQEDSAVYLCASSVTTGTGELFFGEGSRLTVL.

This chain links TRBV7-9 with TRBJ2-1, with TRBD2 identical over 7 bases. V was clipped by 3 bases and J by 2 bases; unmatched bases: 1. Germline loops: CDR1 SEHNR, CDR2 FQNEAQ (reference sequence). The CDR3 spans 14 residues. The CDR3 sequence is CASSFAGAYNEQFF. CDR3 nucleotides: TGTGCCAGCAGCTTCGCGGGGGCCTACAATGAGCAGTTCTTC.

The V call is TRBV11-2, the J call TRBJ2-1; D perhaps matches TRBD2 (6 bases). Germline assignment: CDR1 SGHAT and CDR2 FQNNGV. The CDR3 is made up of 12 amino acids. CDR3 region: CVSAGRGNEQFF. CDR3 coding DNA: TGTGTTAGTGCGGGCCGGGGGAATGAGCAGTTCTTC. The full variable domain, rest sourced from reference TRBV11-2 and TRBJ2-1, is EAGVAQSPRYKIIEKRQSVAFWCNPISGHATLYWYQQILGQGPKLLIQFQNNGVVDDSQLPKDRFSAERLKGVDSTLKIQPAKLEDSAVYLCVSAGRGNEQFFGPGTRLTVL.

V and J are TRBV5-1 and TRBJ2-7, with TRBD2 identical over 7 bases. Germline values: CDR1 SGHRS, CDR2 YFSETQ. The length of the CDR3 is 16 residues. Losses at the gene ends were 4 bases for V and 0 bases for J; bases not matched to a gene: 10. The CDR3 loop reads CASSLTGLAVSYEQYF. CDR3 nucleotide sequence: TGCGCCAGCAGCCTCACGGGGCTAGCGGTCTCCTACGAGCAGTACTTC.

Written as DNA, the CDR3 is TGTGCCAGCAGCCTGGGGGGGATTGGGTCACCCCTCCACTTT. Protein sequence: CASSLGGIGSPLHF. V usage is TRBV7-3 and J usage is TRBJ1-6; D might be TRBD1 (5 bases). Germline V gene lookup returns CDR1 SGHTA and CDR2 FQGTGA. This CDR3 is built from 14 residues. Trimming left V 5 bases short and J 10 bases short, with 15 bases between.